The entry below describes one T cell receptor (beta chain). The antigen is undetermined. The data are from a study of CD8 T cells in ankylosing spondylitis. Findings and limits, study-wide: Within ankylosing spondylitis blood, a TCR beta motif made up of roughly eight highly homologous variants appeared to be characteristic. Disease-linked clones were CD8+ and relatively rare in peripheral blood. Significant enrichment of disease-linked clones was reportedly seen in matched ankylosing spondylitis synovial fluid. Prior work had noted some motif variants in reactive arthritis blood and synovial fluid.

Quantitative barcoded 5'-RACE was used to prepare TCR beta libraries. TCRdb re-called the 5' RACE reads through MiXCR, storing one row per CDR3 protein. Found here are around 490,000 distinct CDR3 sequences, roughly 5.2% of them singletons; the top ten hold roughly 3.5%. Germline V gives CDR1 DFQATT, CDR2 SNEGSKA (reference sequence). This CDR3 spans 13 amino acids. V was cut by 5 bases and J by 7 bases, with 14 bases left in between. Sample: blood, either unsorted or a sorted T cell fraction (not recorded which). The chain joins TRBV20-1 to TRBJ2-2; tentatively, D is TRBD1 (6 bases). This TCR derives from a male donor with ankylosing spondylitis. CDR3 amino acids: CSAANRVDGELFF. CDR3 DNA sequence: TGCAGTGCTGCTAACAGGGTCGACGGGGAGCTGTTTTTT.